Below, 19 T cell receptor beta chains from the same sample are listed, as sequenced in a study of vaccination and CD4 T cells after COVID-19. Their antigens remain unidentified. The treatment was: roughly 10-day PBMC culture with coronavirus spike peptide pools or control peptides (ViraFEST assay). Unexposed donor CD4+ T cells predated the COVID-19 pandemic, collected 2011-2018. Cultured CD4+ T-cell DNA underwent Oncomine TCR Beta short-read sequencing. TCRdb independently ran MiXCR on the PCR reads; one entry per CDR3 protein. In the table there are about 7,500 distinct CDR3 sequences, approximately 40% of which are singletons. Sequencing used CD4+ T cells from blood, cultured in vitro. The receptors derive from a human donor in good health.

V is TRBV12-3 or TRBV12-4 and J is TRBJ1-2, with D unresolved. V gave up 3 bases and J gave up 4 bases, with 12 bases separating them. The CDR3 is 14 residues long. The CDR3 sequence: CASSFKRGIYGYTF. The CDR3 DNA is TGTGCCAGCAGTTTTAAACGGGGTATCTATGGCTACACCTTC.

The chain joins TRBV19 to TRBJ2-5; 7 nucleotides agree with TRBD1. The CDR3 is 14 residues long. CDR1 and CDR2 (germline): LNHDA, SQIVND (reference sequence). J gave up 2 bases and V 5 bases, and 5 bases lay outside the gene matches. The CDR3 DNA reads TGTGCCAGTAGTTACCGGGACAGACAAGAGACCCAGTACTTC. Amino acids: CASSYRDRQETQYF.

The chain uses TRBV30 and TRBJ1-6; TRBD1 matches 10 bases. CDR3 size: 15 residues. V lost 4 bases and J lost 8; bases outside the gene matches: 8. Germline assignment: CDR1 GTSNPN and CDR2 SVGIG (reference sequence). The DNA for the CDR3 is TGTGCCTGGACCCGGGGGACAGGGGCCCATTCACCCCTCCACTTT. Its protein is CAWTRGTGAHSPLHF.

This clonotype was seen a few times. The genes are TRBV14 and TRBJ1-2; 7 bases line up with TRBD1. The junction had 15 bases not matched to a gene; V was cut back by 4 bases and J by 4 bases. There are 17 residues in the CDR3. In germline, CDR1 is SGHDN, CDR2 FVKESK. The CDR3 DNA is TGTGCCAGCAGCCTACGACAGGGAGGGGATATGGGCTATGGCTACACCTTC. Translation: CASSLRQGGDMGYGYTF.

The genes are TRBV20-1 and TRBJ1-2, with TRBD1 identical over 7 bases. The V and J ends lost 5 bases and 8 bases, in that order; junction bases with no gene match: 20. The CDR3 totals 16 residues. Germline V CDR1 and CDR2: DFQATT, SNEGSKA (reference sequence). CDR3: CSAPHPVLQGIRGYTF. CDR3 bases: TGCAGTGCTCCTCACCCTGTCTTACAGGGGATTCGCGGCTACACCTTC.

This clonotype occurred a few times. The chain uses TRBV10-2 and TRBJ1-5; a possible D gene is TRBD1 (5 bases). Trimming cost V 2 bases and J 8 bases, with 10 bases left between them. Germline CDR1 reads WSHSY; CDR2 reads SAAADI. This CDR3 contains 13 residues. The CDR3 DNA is TGCGCCAGCAGTGAGGGATTGGGGGAGCCCCAGCATTTT. Translating it yields CASSEGLGEPQHF.

The gene calls are TRBV27 and TRBJ2-7; D perhaps matches TRBD2 (7 bases). This CDR3 has 14 amino acids. Germline V gives CDR1 MNHEY, CDR2 SMNVEV (reference sequence). Trimming shortened V by 2 bases and J by 6 bases, and 14 bases separated the two germline ends. DNA for the CDR3: TGTGCCAGCAGTTTAGTGGCGGGGGCAGGCGAGCAGTACTTC. Translated, it gives CASSLVAGAGEQYF.

The gene calls are TRBV3-1 and TRBJ2-7; 7 bases agree with TRBD2. V gave up 2 bases and J gave up 1 base; unmatched junction bases: 8. The CDR3 extends over 16 amino acids. Germline V CDR1 and CDR2: LGHDT, YNNKEL (reference sequence). Here the CDR3 DNA reads TGTGCCAGCAGCCAAATGGGGAGGGTCGGATCCTACGAGCAGTACTTC. Translating it yields CASSQMGRVGSYEQYF.

The chain has TRBV20-1 and TRBJ2-5, with no clear D. The germline V gene encodes CDR1 DFQATT and CDR2 SNEGSKA (reference sequence). This CDR3 spans 14 amino acids. V dropped 5 bases and J dropped 5 bases, with 18 bases sitting between them. CDR3 sequence: CSAPSVGGVETQYF. DNA of the CDR3: TGCAGTGCTCCCTCCGTGGGTGGGGTCGAGACCCAGTACTTC.

The genes are TRBV6-1 and TRBJ1-3; D is undetermined. The V end lost 8 bases, the J end lost 4 bases, and 12 bases lay between the germline ends. The CDR3 covers 13 residues. Germline values: CDR1 MNHNS, CDR2 SASEGT. The DNA of the CDR3 is TGTGCCAGCGGCCAGGATCCGGGAAACACCATATATTTT. Residues: CASGQDPGNTIYF.

This clonotype was counted only a few times. J is TRBJ2-7 and V is TRBV20-1; 10 bases line up with TRBD2. Germline V gene sequence: CDR1 DFQATT, CDR2 SNEGSKA (reference sequence). V shed 0 bases and J 1 base; nucleotides not matched to a gene: 6. This CDR3 is 16 amino acids long. CDR3 bases: TGCAGTGCTAGAGATTTCCTAGCGGGGGAATCCTACGAGCAGTACTTC. It specifies CSARDFLAGESYEQYF.

This sequence joins TRBV20-1 and TRBJ1-1, with D uncertain. The germline V and J ends were trimmed by 6 bases and 1 base, with 3 bases remaining between them. The germline V gene has CDR1 DFQATT and CDR2 SNEGSKA (reference sequence). The CDR3 covers 10 residues. The CDR3 DNA reads as TGCAGTGCCACGAACACTGAAGCTTTCTTT. This encodes CSATNTEAFF.

This chain links TRBV5-1 with TRBJ1-1; tentatively, D is TRBD1 (5 bases). Trimming took 2 bases from V and 0 from J, leaving 11 bases between them. CDR1 and CDR2 from the germline V gene are SGHRS and YFSETQ. CDR3 length equals 15 residues. As DNA, the CDR3 is TGCGCCAGCAGCTTTAGGGGAATGATGAACACTGAAGCTTTCTTT. It codes for CASSFRGMMNTEAFF.

V usage is TRBV2 and J usage is TRBJ2-7; TRBD1 might be the D (5 bases). CDR3 length: 14 amino acids. V lost 7 bases to trimming and J lost 5 bases, with 18 bases between them. Germline lookup yields CDR1 SNHLY and CDR2 FYNNEI. In nucleotides, the CDR3 is TGTGCCAGCACCCCTCGCCCAGGGTATAACGAGCAGTACTTC. Its protein is CASTPRPGYNEQYF. Full variable domain (rest looked up from reference TRBV2 and TRBJ2-7): EPEVTQTPSHQVTQMGQEVILRCVPISNHLYFYWYRQILGQKVEFLVSFYNNEISEKSEIFDDQFSVERPDGSNFTLKIRSTKLEDSAMYFCASTPRPGYNEQYFGPGTRLTVT.

This clonotype occurred a few times. The chain links TRBV5-1 to TRBJ1-1; no clear D gene. Germline assignment: CDR1 SGHRS and CDR2 YFSETQ. V shed 2 bases and J shed 4 bases, with 9 bases lying between them. The CDR3 contains 13 residues. The CDR3 bases are TGCGCCAGCAGCTTAACAGACGGCACTGAAGCTTTCTTT. Its translation is CASSLTDGTEAFF.

V usage is TRBV2 and J usage is TRBJ2-1, with 8 bases matching TRBD2. The CDR3 spans 14 residues. V was clipped by 7 bases and J by 10 bases; unmatched bases: 12. Germline loops: CDR1 SNHLY, CDR2 FYNNEI. The CDR3 reads CASTISGGSGEQFF. CDR3 sequence (DNA): TGTGCCAGCACGATAAGCGGGGGATCAGGCGAGCAGTTCTTC.

V usage is TRBV7-2 and J usage is TRBJ2-1, with TRBD2 identical over 11 bases. The junction had 4 bases not matched to a gene; V was cut back by 1 base and J by 2 bases. Germline values: CDR1 SGHTA, CDR2 FQGNSA. The CDR3 has 17 amino acids. The CDR3 sequence: CASSLEGTSGAYNEQFF. The DNA of the CDR3 is TGTGCCAGCAGCTTAGAAGGGACTAGCGGAGCCTACAATGAGCAGTTCTTC.

The chain is built from TRBV10-3 and TRBJ1-2; perhaps TRBD1 as D (6 bases). This CDR3 comprises 17 residues. V was trimmed by 3 bases and J by 3 bases, leaving 20 bases between them. Germline V gene sequence: CDR1 ENHRY, CDR2 SYGVKD. The CDR3 reads CAISDGKGNRDDYGYTF. In DNA form, the CDR3 reads TGTGCCATCAGTGACGGAAAAGGAAACAGGGATGACTATGGCTACACCTTC.

The chain carries TRBV6-1 and TRBJ1-1, with 10 bases aligning to TRBD1. V lost 7 bases, J lost 7 bases, and 6 bases stayed unmatched. Germline V gene sequence: CDR1 MNHNS, CDR2 SASEGT. This CDR3 region has 13 residues. In nucleotides, the CDR3 is TGTGCCAGCAAGGGACAGGGGTATGTTGAAGCTTTCTTT. Translating gives CASKGQGYVEAFF.